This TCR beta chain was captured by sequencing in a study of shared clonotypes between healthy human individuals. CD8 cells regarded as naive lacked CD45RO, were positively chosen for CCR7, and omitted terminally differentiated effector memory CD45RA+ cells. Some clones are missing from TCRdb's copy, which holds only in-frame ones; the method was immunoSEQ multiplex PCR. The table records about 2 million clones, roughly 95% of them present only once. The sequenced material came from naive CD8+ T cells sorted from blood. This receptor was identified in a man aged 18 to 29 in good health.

Here the CDR3 reads CASSPGTSVGGRETQYF. CDR3 bases: TGTGCCAGCAGTCCTGGGACTAGCGTGGGGGGAAGGGAGACCCAGTACTTC. The genes are TRBV28 and TRBJ2-5; 10 bases match TRBD2. The CDR3 covers 17 residues. J was trimmed by 5 bases and V by 5 bases; bases with no gene match: 14. Per germline, CDR1 MDHEN and CDR2 SYDVKM.